This TCR beta chain appears in the sequencing data of a study of cytomegalovirus exposure and HLA in healthy donors. At the level of the study: Later, an analysis reported that the 130 or so validation repertoires had used the same platform as the approximately 600 first-cohort repertoires. The study's findings and limits: Some TCR beta chains (164 of them) were listed as cytomegalovirus-associated. According to a subsequent analysis, TCR clusters from the first cohort were inclined to appear together in the roughly 120 validation repertoires.

In its sample, this clone was seen once. Its target is not known. An approximately 120-subject validation cohort, separate from the approximately 720-subject first cohort, supplied the donors. Some clones are missing from TCRdb's copy, which holds only in-frame ones; the method was immunoSEQ multiplex PCR. The sample lists about 130,000 clones, about 80% occurring once. J gave up 2 bases and V 1 base, and 8 bases lay outside the gene matches. The CDR3 has 16 amino acids. CDR1 is SGHRS and CDR2 is YFSETQ in the germline V gene. The TCR was taken from a young man in good health and CMV-seropositive. The rearrangement links TRBV5-1 to TRBJ1-2, with 7 positions matching TRBD1. The sample consisted of PBMCs. The CDR3 protein is CASSLSRQGANYGYTF. The CDR3 bases are TGCGCCAGCAGCTTGAGCAGACAGGGCGCAAACTATGGCTACACCTTC.